Listed here are 32 T cell receptor beta chains from one sample, sequenced in a study of T-cell reconstitution after alpha-beta-depleted transplantation in children. Unique molecular identifiers tagged the TCRbeta library. TCRdb re-called the PCR reads through MiXCR, storing one row per CDR3 protein. Of about 260,000 distinct CDR3 sequences in the sample, 6.5% to 9% were seen once. Material: PBMCs, mostly from graft donor cells, obtained 180 days after TCRalphabeta/CD19-depleted stem cell transplant. The source of these receptors is a male patient younger than 18 who had a stem cell transplant for acute lymphoblastic leukemia, so the T cells may come from the graft donor.

There are many counts of this clonotype. The chain uses TRBV20-1 and TRBJ2-2; D could derive from TRBD1 or TRBD2 (5 bases each). Between the trimmed V and J ends, which lost 5 bases and 6 bases, there was a span of 13 bases. This CDR3 has 13 residues. Germline lookup yields CDR1 DFQATT and CDR2 SNEGSKA (reference sequence). CDR3 protein: CSAPGFRAGELFF. The CDR3 DNA reads TGCAGTGCTCCGGGATTCAGGGCCGGGGAGCTGTTTTTT.

Note on this clonotype: A much bigger clone sits one base away, suggesting this may be a read error. The chain carries TRBV13 and TRBJ2-3, with TRBD1 as a possible D gene (6 bases). Germline CDR1 is PRHDT and CDR2 is FYEKMQ (reference sequence). V dropped 3 bases and J dropped 3 bases, with 10 bases sitting between them. The CDR3 is 14 amino acids. The CDR3 sequence: CASSFRGWTDTQYF. DNA for the CDR3: TGTGCCAGCAGCTTCAGGGGATGGACAGATACGCAGTATTTT.

This clonotype was picked up many times. The chain is built from TRBV5-6 and TRBJ2-5; perhaps TRBD1 as D (6 bases). The CDR3 spans 16 residues. The germline V and J ends were trimmed by 0 bases and 4 bases, with 16 bases remaining between them. The germline V gene encodes CDR1 SGHDT and CDR2 YYEEEE. The CDR3: CASSLEGQGLGETQYF. The CDR3 region has the DNA TGTGCCAGCAGCTTGGAGGGGCAGGGGTTGGGAGAGACCCAGTACTTC.

Concerning this clonotype itself: A read error may be the cause here, since a much bigger clone is one base away. CDR3 in amino acids: CASSRGTSGRGAYEQNF. The CDR3 DNA reads as TGTGCCAGCAGCCGTGGGACTAGCGGGAGAGGGGCCTACGAGCAGAACTTC. The chain carries TRBV5-6 and TRBJ2-7; 14 positions match TRBD2. The germline V gene has CDR1 SGHDT and CDR2 YYEEEE. This CDR3 spans 17 amino acids.

This clonotype was picked up many times. This CDR3 reads CASSETGNLNYGYTF. The CDR3 coding sequence is TGTGCCAGCAGTGAGACAGGGAACCTCAACTATGGCTACACCTTC. The chain combines TRBV6-1 with TRBJ1-2, with 7 bases identical to TRBD1. This CDR3 has 15 amino acids. The germline gives CDR1 MNHNS, CDR2 SASEGT. V was pared by 3 bases and J by 2 bases, with 6 bases of the junction left unmatched.

This clonotype was counted many times. The chain couples TRBV6-1 to TRBJ2-3; D is possibly TRBD1 (5 bases). Germline V gene data show CDR1 as MNHNS and CDR2 as SASEGT. The V end was cut by 2 bases, the J end by 2 bases, with 14 bases between. This CDR3 is 16 amino acids long. CDR3 nucleotide sequence: TGTGCCAGCAGTGAATTGAGCCTAGGGGACACAGATACGCAGTATTTT. Its protein is CASSELSLGDTDTQYF.

Many counts were recorded for this clonotype. The gene calls are TRBV18 and TRBJ1-5; 10 nucleotides line up with TRBD1. V lost 5 bases and J lost 4; bases outside the gene matches: 8. CDR1 is KGHSH, CDR2 LQKENI, per germline. CDR3 length equals 16 residues. DNA for the CDR3: TGTGCCAGCTCAGCTAGGACAGGGGGAAAGAATCAGCCCCAGCATTTT. This encodes CASSARTGGKNQPQHF. Supplemented by reference TRBV18 and TRBJ1-5, the full variable domain reads NAGVMQNPRHLVRRRGQEARLRCSPMKGHSHVYWYRQLPEEGLKFMVYLQKENIIDESGMPKERFSAEFPKEGPSILRIQQVVRGDSAAYFCASSARTGGKNQPQHFGDGTRLSIL.

This clonotype was observed at least ten times. The genes are TRBV24-1 and TRBJ2-1; TRBD1 aligns across 10 bases. Germline CDR1 KGHDR, CDR2 SFDVKD. The CDR3 runs to 17 residues. V was pared by 7 bases and J by 3 bases, with 11 bases of the junction left unmatched. The CDR3 sequence: CATRPEAGQGDYNEQFF. The CDR3 DNA sequence: TGTGCCACCAGACCCGAGGCCGGACAGGGGGACTACAATGAGCAGTTCTTC.

This clonotype was seen ten or more times. V usage is TRBV12-3 or TRBV12-4 and J usage is TRBJ2-5; D call uncertain. The V end lost 6 bases, the J end lost 3 bases, and 20 bases lay between the germline ends. The CDR3 length is 16 residues. CDR3 sequence (DNA): TGTGCCAGCAGCCCCCCCGCATTGTTATTTGAAGAGACCCAGTACTTC. This codes for CASSPPALLFEETQYF.

In this sample, this clonotype turned up many times. The V call is TRBV5-5, the J call TRBJ2-3; maybe TRBD2 (5 bases). Trimming shortened V by 4 bases and J by 7 bases, and 13 bases separated the two germline ends. CDR3 length: 13 residues. CDR1 and CDR2 (germline): SGHKS, YYEKEE (reference sequence). The CDR3 coding sequence is TGTGCCAGCAGCCCGAGACTAACCAATACGCAGTATTTT. Residues: CASSPRLTNTQYF.

This clonotype was seen a handful of times. The chain couples TRBV30 to TRBJ1-5, with D tentatively TRBD1 (5 bases). The CDR3 runs 15 residues. Deletions cut 0 bases from V and 0 bases from J, with 9 bases between. Germline V gene lookup returns CDR1 GTSNPN and CDR2 SVGIG (reference sequence). CDR3 sequence (DNA): TGTGCCTGGAGTGTAAGGGGAGGTAGCAATCAGCCCCAGCATTTT. Translating it yields CAWSVRGGSNQPQHF. Supplemented by reference TRBV30 and TRBJ1-5, the full variable domain reads SQTIHQWPATLVQPVGSPLSLECTVEGTSNPNLYWYRQAAGRGLQLLFYSVGIGQISSEVPQNLSASRPQDRQFILSSKKLLLSDSGFYLCAWSVRGGSNQPQHFGDGTRLSIL.

This clonotype was counted ten times or more. This chain links TRBV9 with TRBJ2-7, with unresolved D. Trimming pared 3 bases from V and 13 bases from J, leaving 35 bases between. CDR3 length: 18 residues. Germline V gene lookup returns CDR1 SGDLS and CDR2 YYNGEE. The CDR3: CASSGADPDESNPYEYYF. CDR3 in DNA: TGTGCCAGCAGCGGCGCAGACCCCGACGAATCGAACCCCTACGAGTATTACTTC.

This clonotype has at least ten counts. V usage is TRBV9 and J usage is TRBJ1-2; 8 bases are a match to TRBD1. The germline V gene encodes CDR1 SGDLS and CDR2 YYNGEE. There are 11 residues in the CDR3. Trimming removed 2 bases from V and 13 bases from J; junction bases left unmatched: 4. The chain's CDR3 is CASSVDRDITF. DNA for the CDR3: TGTGCCAGCAGCGTGGACAGGGACATCACCTTC.

This clonotype came up many times. This chain uses TRBV28 with TRBJ1-5; D gene ambiguous. Germline-derived CDR1 and CDR2 are MDHEN and SYDVKM. The CDR3 extends over 16 amino acids. V lost 3 bases, J lost 3 bases, and 15 bases lay in between. CDR3: CASSFARSAPNQPQHF. CDR3 in DNA: TGTGCCAGCAGTTTTGCCAGGTCGGCACCCAATCAGCCCCAGCATTTT. The entire variable domain, with the rest obtained from reference TRBV28 and TRBJ1-5, is as follows: DVKVTQSSRYLVKRTGEKVFLECVQDMDHENMFWYRQDPGLGLRLIYFSYDVKMKEKGDIPEGYSVSREKKERFSLILESASTNQTSMYLCASSFARSAPNQPQHFGDGTRLSIL.

This clonotype was seen ten or more times. This sequence joins TRBV29-1 and TRBJ2-3; TRBD2 is a possible D gene (6 bases). Deletions cut 7 bases from V and 2 bases from J, with 25 bases between. The CDR3 runs 17 residues. The V gene's germline CDR1 is SQVTM and CDR2 ANQGSEA. CDR3 sequence reads: CSAATGTRGLPTDTQYF. In DNA, the CDR3 is TGCAGCGCCGCGACGGGGACGCGGGGTCTCCCCACAGATACGCAGTATTTT.

This clonotype has a count of ten or more. The V gene is TRBV5-1, the J gene TRBJ2-7; 12 bases fit TRBD2. In germline, CDR1 is SGHRS, CDR2 YFSETQ. The CDR3 loop spans 15 amino acids. V shed 4 bases, J shed 3 bases, and the junction held 5 bases outside the gene matches. CDR3 nucleotides: TGCGCCAGCAGCCTTCTAGCGGGGGGGCGCTACGAGCAGTACTTC. This translates into CASSLLAGGRYEQYF.

A single count supports this clonotype. One base away lies a much larger clone, so this may be a sequencing read error. Without the conserved terminal phenylalanine or tryptophan, this CDR3 likely stems from a read error. The chain combines TRBV15 with TRBJ1-4; no clear D. The V gene's germline CDR1 is LNHNV and CDR2 YYDKDF (reference sequence). V was shortened by 5 bases and J by 8 bases, with 12 bases between the two germline ends. This CDR3 spans 13 amino acids. CDR3 nucleotides: TGTGCCACCAGCGCCCTATGGAGAGAAAAACTGTTTTAT. This sequence encodes CATSALWREKLFY.

Only a few counts were recorded for this clonotype. The CDR3 DNA reads TGCGCCAGCAGCGGGGTTAGGGGCACAGATACGCAGTATTTT. Residues: CASSGVRGTDTQYF. This chain uses TRBV5-1 with TRBJ2-3; D uncertain. This CDR3 has 14 amino acids. With 4 bases removed from V and 1 base from J, the gap between germline ends came to 10 bases. Germline CDR1 SGHRS, CDR2 YFSETQ. The variable domain in full, completed from reference TRBV5-1 and TRBJ2-3, reads KAGVTQTPRYLIKTRGQQVTLSCSPISGHRSVSWYQQTPGQGLQFLFEYFSETQRNKGNFPGRFSGRQFSNSRSEMNVSTLELGDSALYLCASSGVRGTDTQYFGPGTRLTVL.

This clonotype has at least ten counts. The chain is built from TRBV6-5 and TRBJ1-2; D is uncertain. The CDR3 totals 15 residues. The germline V gene encodes CDR1 MNHEY and CDR2 SVGAGI. Between the trimmed V and J ends, which lost 4 bases and 0 bases, there was a span of 12 bases. The CDR3: CASSLTRFTNYGYTF. CDR3 nucleotides: TGTGCCAGCAGTTTGACCAGGTTCACTAACTATGGCTACACCTTC.

This clonotype has a count of ten or more. The genes are TRBV7-3 and TRBJ2-3, with a tentative D call TRBD2 (6 bases). Germline loops: CDR1 SGHTA, CDR2 FQGTGA. V gave up 5 bases and J gave up 5 bases, with 17 bases separating them. The CDR3 extends over 15 amino acids. CDR3 loop: CASSLQGWEEDTQYF. CDR3 DNA: TGTGCCAGCAGCCTGCAGGGTTGGGAGGAAGATACGCAGTATTTT.

This clonotype appeared many times. The chain uses TRBV20-1 and TRBJ2-7; D call uncertain. Per germline, CDR1 DFQATT and CDR2 SNEGSKA (reference sequence). V was clipped by 7 bases and J by 9 bases, with 19 bases between them. CDR3 length: 12 amino acids. CDR3 sequence (DNA): TGCAGTGTGGCACCACGCGACTTGGGGCAGTACTTC. It is translated as CSVAPRDLGQYF.

This clonotype was counted ten times or more. The V and J genes are TRBV7-8 and TRBJ2-1, with 10 bases matching TRBD2. CDR3 length: 15 residues. The J segment lost 1 base and the V segment lost 6 bases, leaving 3 bases of the junction unmatched. The germline gives CDR1 SGHVS, CDR2 FQNEAQ. CDR3 nucleotide sequence: TGTGCCAGCAGGGAGGGACTAGCGTCCTACAATGAGCAGTTCTTC. It yields the protein CASREGLASYNEQFF.

This chain connects TRBV20-1 to TRBJ1-6; D remains ambiguous. CDR1 and CDR2 from the germline V gene are DFQATT and SNEGSKA (reference sequence). The CDR3 is made up of 16 amino acids. V was pared by 0 bases and J by 8 bases, with 17 bases between. This chain's CDR3 is CSARDKGPGTDSPLHF. CDR3 sequence (DNA): TGCAGTGCTAGAGATAAAGGGCCAGGTACAGATTCACCCCTCCACTTT.

The V and J genes are TRBV28 and TRBJ1-1; the D gene is possibly TRBD1 (5 bases). Germline lookup yields CDR1 MDHEN and CDR2 SYDVKM. Trimming stripped 5 bases from V and 9 bases from J, with 13 bases between. This CDR3 region has 12 residues. The CDR3 sequence: CASSPRGRQAFF. CDR3 coding DNA: TGTGCCAGCAGTCCTAGGGGCCGCCAAGCTTTCTTT.

The J gene is TRBJ2-7, the V gene TRBV6-1, with a weak D call TRBD1 (5 bases). Germline CDR1 MNHNS, CDR2 SASEGT. Trimming took off 6 bases at V and 3 bases at J, with 12 bases between the two ends. The length of the CDR3 is 13 residues. The CDR3 here is CASRKTDFYEQYF. The CDR3 DNA follows: TGTGCCAGCAGGAAGACAGACTTCTACGAGCAGTACTTC.

This clonotype was observed at least ten times. The chain uses TRBV6-5 and TRBJ2-7, with 10 bases that match TRBD2. V shed 0 bases and J 2 bases; nucleotides not matched to a gene: 1. This CDR3 spans 15 amino acids. The germline V gene encodes CDR1 MNHEY and CDR2 SVGAGI. DNA of the CDR3: TGTGCCAGCAGTTACTCGAGCGGGGGGGCCTACGAGCAGTACTTC. Its protein product is CASSYSSGGAYEQYF.

This clonotype has at least ten counts. The chain links TRBV28 to TRBJ2-5; D possibly corresponds to TRBD1 (5 bases). From germline, CDR1 is MDHEN and CDR2 SYDVKM. Trimming stripped 2 bases from V and 1 base from J, with 14 bases between. This CDR3 has 16 amino acids. Here the CDR3 DNA reads TGTGCCAGCAGTTTAGTAAGGGGCTCTGTCCAAGAGACCCAGTACTTC. Amino acid sequence: CASSLVRGSVQETQYF.

This clonotype was picked up many times. The DNA for the CDR3 is TGTGCCAGCAGCTTGCTACAGGGGCTCTGGGATACGCAGTATTTT. This codes for CASSLLQGLWDTQYF. The genes are TRBV5-6 and TRBJ2-3; 7 bases map to TRBD1. The length of the CDR3 is 15 residues. From germline, CDR1 is SGHDT and CDR2 YYEEEE. The V segment lost 1 base and the J segment 6 bases; nucleotides outside the gene matches: 8.

This clonotype came up many times. This rearrangement joins TRBV12-3 or TRBV12-4 to TRBJ2-5; TRBD1 matches 10 bases. J gave up 6 bases and V 4 bases, and 11 bases lay outside the gene matches. This CDR3 is built from 16 residues. The CDR3 region is CASSYRTGGALKTQYF. DNA of the CDR3: TGTGCCAGCAGTTATCGGACAGGGGGAGCCTTGAAGACCCAGTACTTC.

Ten or more counts support this clonotype. V is TRBV5-1 and J is TRBJ1-2; D not certain. CDR1 is SGHRS, CDR2 YFSETQ, per germline. This CDR3 region has 13 residues. The V and J ends lost 0 bases and 7 bases respectively, with 10 bases between them. CDR3 sequence (DNA): TGCGCCAGCAGCTTGGGGTCGTCGGGTGGCTACACCTTC. It specifies CASSLGSSGGYTF.

This clonotype was observed many times. This sequence joins TRBV28 and TRBJ2-7, with TRBD2 as a possible D gene (7 bases). From germline, CDR1 is MDHEN and CDR2 SYDVKM. This CDR3 spans 16 amino acids. The germline V and J ends were trimmed by 3 bases and 0 bases, with 15 bases remaining between them. CDR3 residues: CASSFAGARDSYEQYF. The CDR3 DNA reads as TGTGCCAGCAGTTTTGCGGGGGCTCGCGACTCCTACGAGCAGTACTTC. The full variable domain, its missing parts supplied by reference TRBV28 and TRBJ2-7, is DVKVTQSSRYLVKRTGEKVFLECVQDMDHENMFWYRQDPGLGLRLIYFSYDVKMKEKGDIPEGYSVSREKKERFSLILESASTNQTSMYLCASSFAGARDSYEQYFGPGTRLTVT.

The chain combines TRBV4-2 with TRBJ2-7, with TRBD1 as a possible D gene (6 bases). With 1 base removed from V and 3 bases from J, the gap between germline ends came to 16 bases. The CDR3 is 16 amino acids. Germline V gene lookup returns CDR1 LGHNA and CDR2 YNFKEQ. The CDR3 here is CASSQGRGQGNYEQYF. The CDR3 bases are TGTGCCAGCAGCCAAGGACGGGGCCAGGGGAACTACGAGCAGTACTTC.